One and the same sample provided the 25 T cell receptor beta chains below, sequenced in a study of T-cell memory formation after mild COVID-19. TCRdb redid the calling of the 5' RACE reads with MiXCR, one entry per CDR3 protein. The sample has roughly 300,000 distinct CDR3 sequences; roughly 16% are singletons. Source material: PBMCs or a T cell subset sorted from them (not recorded which). The receptor set was obtained from a man between 18 and 29 years old who had mild COVID-19 (a few samples of this study predate the infection). Cell type and time point are not known.

This clonotype was recorded a few times. This chain links TRBV10-3 with TRBJ2-2; D may correspond to TRBD1 or TRBD2 (5 bases each). CDR1 is ENHRY and CDR2 is SYGVKD in the germline V gene. V lost 7 bases and J lost 6, with 27 bases in between. CDR3 size: 18 residues. CDR3 DNA: TGTGCCATCAAAACGATCCCCACCCCCGGCAGGGAGTCCGGGGAGCTGTTTTTT. Its protein product is CAIKTIPTPGRESGELFF.

This clonotype was seen a few times. J is TRBJ2-7 and V is TRBV6-6; no definite D call. This CDR3 spans 13 amino acids. With 2 bases removed from V and 7 bases from J, the gap between germline ends came to 12 bases. Germline CDR1 reads MNHNY; CDR2 reads SVGAGI (reference sequence). The CDR3 DNA is TGTGCCAGCAGTTACGGCGATTCTGGTGAGCAGTACGTC. This translates into CASSYGDSGEQYV.

A few counts support this clonotype. The chain uses TRBV4-3 and TRBJ2-2, with 11 bases that match TRBD1. The germline V gene encodes CDR1 LGHNA and CDR2 YSLEER. The CDR3 extends over 16 amino acids. With V trimmed by 0 bases and J by 6 bases, 3 bases remained unmatched. The CDR3 spells CASSQDWTGGSGELFF. CDR3 in DNA: TGCGCCAGCAGCCAAGATTGGACAGGGGGCTCCGGGGAGCTGTTTTTT.

The rearrangement joins TRBV4-1 to TRBJ2-1; D call uncertain. V was trimmed by 0 bases and J by 6 bases, leaving 21 bases between them. The CDR3 is made up of 18 amino acids. Germline V CDR1 and CDR2: MGHRA, YSYEKL. CDR3 amino acids: CASSQDHEVVKSFNEQFF. CDR3 DNA sequence: TGCGCCAGCAGCCAAGATCATGAGGTAGTGAAGAGCTTCAATGAGCAGTTCTTC.

This chain's CDR3 is CASSVALQGPKINYGYTF. DNA of the CDR3: TGTGCCAGCAGCGTAGCCCTGCAGGGGCCGAAAATTAACTATGGCTACACCTTC. This sequence joins TRBV9 and TRBJ1-2; D possibly corresponds to TRBD1 (6 bases). The V and J ends lost 0 bases and 1 base respectively, with 19 bases between them. From germline, CDR1 is SGDLS and CDR2 YYNGEE. The CDR3 is made up of 18 amino acids.

J is TRBJ2-5 and V is TRBV7-2, with D perhaps matching TRBD1 (6 bases). V dropped 1 base and J dropped 2 bases, with 14 bases sitting between them. Germline loops: CDR1 SGHTA, CDR2 FQGNSA. The CDR3 sequence is 16 residues long. The CDR3 reads CASSLGGPRGQETQYF. The CDR3 nucleotides read TGTGCCAGCAGCTTAGGCGGACCGAGGGGGCAAGAGACCCAGTACTTC.

This clonotype was seen a handful of times. This chain links TRBV11-2 with TRBJ2-1; D is unresolved. CDR3 size: 16 residues. Germline V gene lookup returns CDR1 SGHAT and CDR2 FQNNGV. V shed 5 bases and J shed 2 bases, with 16 bases lying between them. For the CDR3, the DNA is TGTGCCAGCAGCCCTGAACCGGTTGGAACCTACAATGAGCAGTTCTTC. It is translated as CASSPEPVGTYNEQFF.

This clonotype was detected only a few times. The chain recombines TRBV4-1 with TRBJ1-1; weak D call: TRBD1 (6 bases). CDR1 and CDR2 from the germline V gene are MGHRA and YSYEKL. Trimming stripped 1 base from V and 12 bases from J, with 12 bases between. The CDR3 covers 12 residues. The CDR3 DNA follows: TGCGCCAGCAGCCAAGGGAGACAGGCAACTTTCTTT. Translating gives CASSQGRQATFF.

The chain recombines TRBV14 with TRBJ2-7; D is possibly TRBD2 (5 bases). Trimming took off 4 bases at V and 4 bases at J, with 11 bases between the two ends. Germline V gene lookup returns CDR1 SGHDN and CDR2 FVKESK. This CDR3 has 13 amino acids. The DNA for the CDR3 is TGTGCCAGCAGCCCCGGACGGACTTACGAGCAGTACGTC. This encodes CASSPGRTYEQYV.

This clonotype was recorded a few times. The chain links TRBV28 to TRBJ2-3; 8 nucleotides line up with TRBD1. V shed 8 bases and J 5 bases; nucleotides not matched to a gene: 12. This CDR3 comprises 15 residues. The germline V gene has CDR1 MDHEN and CDR2 SYDVKM. CDR3 nucleotides: TGTGCCAGCGAGACCGACAGGGGCGCCGAAGATACGCAGTATTTT. Translation: CASETDRGAEDTQYF.

The chain recombines TRBV19 with TRBJ2-3; D may be TRBD1 (6 bases). The CDR3 covers 13 residues. Trimming took 5 bases from V and 2 from J, leaving 8 bases between them. CDR1 is LNHDA, CDR2 SQIVND, per germline (reference sequence). The CDR3 is CASSAGATDTQYF. CDR3 DNA sequence: TGTGCCAGTAGTGCAGGGGCCACAGATACGCAGTATTTT.

This clonotype occurred many times. The chain is built from TRBV4-3 and TRBJ2-4; tentatively, D is TRBD1 (6 bases). Per the germline V gene, CDR1 is LGHNA and CDR2 is YSLEER. This CDR3 region has 18 residues. V lost 4 bases, J lost 0 bases, and 19 bases lay in between. The CDR3: CASSRWGPGQIAKNIQYF. The CDR3 coding sequence is TGCGCCAGCAGCCGATGGGGGCCCGGGCAAATAGCCAAAAACATTCAGTACTTC.

This clonotype was observed at least ten times. The J gene is TRBJ2-7, the V gene TRBV7-2; D remains ambiguous. The CDR3 spans 15 residues. The germline V gene has CDR1 SGHTA and CDR2 FQGNSA. V dropped 1 base and J dropped 0 bases, with 10 bases sitting between them. CDR3 in DNA: TGTGCCAGCAGCTTAGTTGCGGTGGACTCCTACGAGCAGTACTTC. It yields the protein CASSLVAVDSYEQYF.

The rearrangement joins TRBV4-1 to TRBJ2-1; TRBD1 matches 7 bases. Germline V gene data show CDR1 as MGHRA and CDR2 as YSYEKL. The V and J ends lost 4 bases and 8 bases, in that order; junction bases with no gene match: 17. The CDR3 spans 17 residues. The chain's CDR3 is CASSPKGTEDRNHEQFF. The CDR3 nucleotides read TGCGCCAGCAGCCCCAAAGGGACAGAGGATCGGAACCATGAGCAGTTCTTC.

The J gene is TRBJ1-1, the V gene TRBV6-5; D uncertain. The CDR3 totals 14 residues. Per germline, CDR1 MNHEY and CDR2 SVGAGI. Trimming took 2 bases from V and 11 from J, leaving 18 bases between them. Written as DNA, the CDR3 is TGTGCCAGCAGTTACCGGGTCAAAACCGGAGGGGCTTTCTTT. Protein: CASSYRVKTGGAFF.

The chain combines TRBV5-1 with TRBJ2-1, with D perhaps assigned TRBD1 or TRBD2 (5 bases each). The CDR3 contains 17 residues. Germline V gives CDR1 SGHRS, CDR2 YFSETQ. V was clipped by 3 bases and J by 7 bases, with 23 bases between them. The CDR3 sequence: CASSWAPRGMGINEQFF. CDR3 sequence (DNA): TGCGCCAGCAGCTGGGCCCCGAGGGGTATGGGGATAAATGAGCAGTTCTTC.

The V gene is TRBV6-1, the J gene TRBJ1-2; D unclear. CDR3 length equals 14 residues. Germline V lookup: CDR1 MNHNS, CDR2 SASEGT. V was clipped by 1 base and J by 8 bases, with 14 bases between them. The CDR3 nucleotides are TGTGCCAGCAGTGAAGTACCAGGCGCGGGGGGCTACACCTTC. Amino acids: CASSEVPGAGGYTF.

As DNA, the CDR3 is TGTGCCAGCAGTCTCGGGGACGCTAGTGTCACTGAAGCTTTCTTT. It specifies CASSLGDASVTEAFF. V gene TRBV7-9 combines with J gene TRBJ1-1; weak D call: TRBD1 (5 bases). V was trimmed by 6 bases and J by 4 bases, leaving 18 bases between them. CDR3 length equals 15 residues. CDR1 and CDR2 (germline): SEHNR, FQNEAQ (reference sequence).

Written as DNA, the CDR3 is TGTGCCAGCAGCTTTACGACAGGGGGGAGCACTGAAGCTTTCTTT. Translating gives CASSFTTGGSTEAFF. The chain couples TRBV7-3 to TRBJ1-1; 9 nucleotides align to TRBD1. The CDR3 spans 15 residues. With 3 bases clipped from V and 4 bases from J, the junction kept 6 bases outside the gene matches. Germline V gene data show CDR1 as SGHTA and CDR2 as FQGTGA. The whole variable domain, remainder taken from reference TRBV7-3 and TRBJ1-1, is GAGVSQTPSNKVTEKGKYVELRCDPISGHTALYWYRQSLGQGPEFLIYFQGTGAADDSGLPNDRFFAVRPEGSVSTLKIQRTERGDSAVYLCASSFTTGGSTEAFFGQGTRLTVV.

The J gene is TRBJ1-6, the V gene TRBV7-2, with 7 bases fitting TRBD1. V was clipped by 6 bases and J by 7 bases; unmatched bases: 6. CDR3 length: 14 amino acids. Per the germline V gene, CDR1 is SGHTA and CDR2 is FQGNSA. CDR3 coding DNA: TGTGCCAGCAGATACAGGGGCCGAAATTCACCCCTCCACTTT. Protein product: CASRYRGRNSPLHF.

This clonotype was seen a few times. The rearrangement uses TRBV3-1 and TRBJ2-5, with D perhaps TRBD2 (6 bases). V lost 1 base, J lost 8 bases, and 8 bases lay in between. Germline lookup yields CDR1 LGHDT and CDR2 YNNKEL (reference sequence). The CDR3 length is 12 residues. The DNA for the CDR3 is TGTGCCAGCAGCCAAGCACTAGCAACCCAGTACTTC. Translating gives CASSQALATQYF.

This chain joins TRBV4-1 and TRBJ1-2; TRBD1 matches at 7 bases. CDR1 and CDR2 (germline): MGHRA, YSYEKL. V lost 1 base, J lost 1 base, and 3 bases stayed unmatched. This CDR3 has 15 residues. CDR3: CASSQVDRDNYGYTF. For the CDR3, the DNA is TGCGCCAGCAGCCAAGTCGACAGGGATAACTATGGCTACACCTTC.

This chain joins TRBV28 and TRBJ2-2; no clear D. This CDR3 comprises 14 residues. The germline V and J ends were trimmed by 4 bases and 4 bases, with 10 bases remaining between them. Germline values: CDR1 MDHEN, CDR2 SYDVKM. For the CDR3, the DNA is TGTGCCAGCAGTTCTCCTACCATCACCGGGGAGCTGTTTTTT. Amino acid sequence: CASSSPTITGELFF.

V and J are TRBV4-1 and TRBJ1-6, with TRBD1 identical over 8 bases. The germline CDR1 and CDR2 sequences are MGHRA and YSYEKL. This CDR3 has 18 residues. V lost 0 bases and J lost 7; bases outside the gene matches: 11. Here the CDR3 DNA reads TGCGCCAGCAGCCAAGAAGGGTCCCGACAGGGGACGAATTCACCCCTCCACTTT. Translating it yields CASSQEGSRQGTNSPLHF.

V is TRBV12-3 or TRBV12-4 and J is TRBJ2-7; TRBD2 is a possible D gene (5 bases). CDR3 size: 15 residues. Trimming pared 1 base from V and 0 bases from J, leaving 10 bases between. CDR3 sequence: CASSLVTKNSYEQYF. CDR3 nucleotide sequence: TGTGCCAGCAGTTTAGTGACTAAGAACTCCTACGAGCAGTACTTC.